This entry lists 15 T cell receptor beta chains sequenced from one sample in a study of cytomegalovirus exposure and HLA in healthy donors. Vbeta (60) and Jbeta (13) primers were used in the PCR. Libraries were prepared by immunoSEQ multiplex PCR; TCRdb keeps only in-frame clonotypes and omits some of them. The sample has 45,000 to 65,000 clones, roughly 80% seen once; the top ten hold 2.5% to 3%. The specimen sequenced was PBMCs. The receptors come from a woman in her forties in good health and CMV-seropositive.

The gene calls are TRBV7-2 and TRBJ2-5, with D tentatively TRBD2 (6 bases). Trimming pared 1 base from V and 2 bases from J, leaving 14 bases between. Germline V gene data show CDR1 as SGHTA and CDR2 as FQGNSA. This CDR3 is built from 16 residues. This CDR3 is CASSLGSRAGQETQYF. The CDR3 DNA sequence: TGTGCCAGCAGCTTAGGTAGCCGGGCGGGGCAAGAGACCCAGTACTTC.

This chain joins TRBV9 and TRBJ2-6; D is unclear. Germline CDR1 reads SGDLS; CDR2 reads YYNGEE. The V gene lost 4 bases and the J gene lost 2 bases, with 7 bases spanning the gap. This CDR3 has 14 residues. The CDR3 protein is CASSPAPGANVLTF. CDR3 DNA sequence: TGTGCCAGCAGCCCCGCGCCTGGGGCCAACGTCCTGACTTTC.

J is TRBJ2-3 and V is TRBV2; a weak D match, TRBD1 (5 bases). The germline gives CDR1 SNHLY, CDR2 FYNNEI. This CDR3 is 13 amino acids long. The ends were cut back, 6 bases at V and 7 bases at J, with 14 bases in the middle. Here the CDR3 reads CASRGQGGNTQYF. The CDR3 coding sequence is TGTGCCAGCAGAGGGCAGGGCGGAAATACGCAGTATTTT.

This clone appeared a few times. The CDR3 region is CASRAHRGNQPQHF. The CDR3 bases are TGTGCCAGCAGAGCTCACAGGGGCAATCAGCCCCAGCATTTT. V usage is TRBV6-6 and J usage is TRBJ1-5, with D possibly matching TRBD1 (6 bases). With 6 bases removed from V and 2 bases from J, the gap between germline ends came to 11 bases. The CDR3 extends over 14 amino acids. CDR1 and CDR2 (germline): MNHNY, SVGAGI (reference sequence).

The V gene is TRBV6-1, the J gene TRBJ1-2; D is possibly TRBD1 (5 bases). CDR1 is MNHNS, CDR2 SASEGT, per germline. This CDR3 contains 15 residues. Trimming stripped 3 bases from V and 8 bases from J, with 19 bases between. The chain's CDR3 is CASSEVGGKAGGYTF. CDR3 DNA sequence: TGTGCCAGCAGTGAGGTCGGGGGAAAGGCAGGAGGCTACACCTTC.

The V and J genes are TRBV2 and TRBJ1-1; perhaps TRBD1 as D (6 bases). The ends were cut back, 7 bases at V and 0 bases at J, with 15 bases in the middle. The CDR3 covers 15 residues. CDR1 is SNHLY and CDR2 is FYNNEI in the germline V gene. CDR3 sequence reads: CASTERWTVNTEAFF. CDR3 coding DNA: TGTGCCAGCACCGAAAGGTGGACAGTGAACACTGAAGCTTTCTTT. Supplemented by reference TRBV2 and TRBJ1-1, the full variable domain reads EPEVTQTPSHQVTQMGQEVILRCVPISNHLYFYWYRQILGQKVEFLVSFYNNEISEKSEIFDDQFSVERPDGSNFTLKIRSTKLEDSAMYFCASTERWTVNTEAFFGQGTRLTVV.

This chain connects TRBV10-1 to TRBJ2-3; D gene ambiguous. The CDR3 contains 11 residues. Looked up from germline, CDR1 is WNHNN and CDR2 is SYGVQD (reference sequence). Here the CDR3 DNA reads TGCGCGACAAAAAGTCGGGATACGCAGTATTTT. Encoded protein: CATKSRDTQYF.

This CDR3 is CASSQDRGYADTQYF. CDR3 bases: TGTGCCAGCAGCCAAGACAGGGGATACGCAGATACGCAGTATTTT. This sequence joins TRBV5-8 and TRBJ2-3, with 8 positions matching TRBD1. CDR1 and CDR2 from the germline V gene are SGHTS and YDEGEE. Trimming at V came to 4 bases and at J to 4 bases, leaving 8 bases not matched to a gene. This CDR3 has 15 amino acids.

This clone was observed a handful of times. The chain links TRBV4-2 to TRBJ1-3; D is perhaps TRBD1 (6 bases). This CDR3 is 20 amino acids long. Germline V gene lookup returns CDR1 LGHNA and CDR2 YNFKEQ. Trimming stripped 0 bases from V and 0 bases from J, with 21 bases between. The CDR3 is CASSQERTAGGIRSGNTIYF. As DNA, the CDR3 is TGTGCCAGCAGCCAAGAGAGGACAGCGGGGGGGATCCGCTCTGGAAACACCATATATTTT.

This chain uses TRBV29-1 with TRBJ1-2; possibly TRBD1 for D (6 bases). With 7 bases removed from V and 7 bases from J, the gap between germline ends came to 10 bases. Germline V gene data show CDR1 as SQVTM and CDR2 as ANQGSEA. This CDR3 is built from 10 residues. CDR3 sequence (DNA): TGCAGCGCAGGGGATGGTGGCTACACCTTC. Translating gives CSAGDGGYTF.

This clone showed up just once. The V call is TRBV4-3, the J call TRBJ2-7; 10 bases match TRBD2. The germline gives CDR1 LGHNA, CDR2 YSLEER. After removal of 0 bases from V and 0 bases from J, the junction contained 2 bases not matched to a gene. This CDR3 spans 16 amino acids. CDR3 nucleotide sequence: TGCGCCAGCAGCCAAGATCTAGCGGGAGCCTCCTACGAGCAGTACTTC. Translated: CASSQDLAGASYEQYF.

This clone was counted only a few times. This chain links TRBV2 with TRBJ2-2; D ambiguous. Germline V gene lookup returns CDR1 SNHLY and CDR2 FYNNEI. The CDR3 loop spans 14 amino acids. V was cut by 6 bases and J by 3 bases, with 11 bases left in between. The CDR3: CASRGRMDTGELFF. The DNA of the CDR3 is TGTGCCAGCAGGGGCAGGATGGACACCGGGGAGCTGTTTTTT.

The V call is TRBV25-1, the J call TRBJ1-2, with TRBD1 identical over 8 bases. After removal of 4 bases from V and 1 base from J, the junction contained 2 bases not matched to a gene. Germline values: CDR1 MGHDK, CDR2 SYGVNS. This CDR3 contains 14 residues. As DNA, the CDR3 is TGTGCCAGCAGTGTAGGACAGGGTAACTATGGCTACACCTTC. This gives the protein CASSVGQGNYGYTF.

The genes are TRBV30 and TRBJ2-1; maybe TRBD2 (6 bases). The length of the CDR3 is 14 residues. CDR1 and CDR2 (germline): GTSNPN, SVGIG (reference sequence). V was trimmed by 2 bases and J by 3 bases, leaving 11 bases between them. In DNA, the CDR3 is TGTGCCTGGAGTATGCGGGGAGACTACAATGAGCAGTTCTTC. Translation: CAWSMRGDYNEQFF.

This chain joins TRBV29-1 and TRBJ2-7; 8 nucleotides line up with TRBD1. CDR1 SQVTM and CDR2 ANQGSEA come from the germline V gene. The CDR3 is 15 amino acids. V dropped 2 bases and J dropped 4; count of bases not matched to a gene: 10. The CDR3 reads CSVESGQGAKYEQYF. The CDR3 DNA reads TGCAGCGTTGAATCCGGGCAGGGGGCTAAGTACGAGCAGTACTTC.